This TCR beta chain was sequenced in a study of blood T cell repertoires in COVID-19 (dated by TCRdb to 2020 to 2021). With regard to the full study: The collaborator samples originated in the United States, Italy and Spain and spanned the acute and convalescent phases of COVID-19. The material from the prospective study consisted of cDNA or gDNA derived from T cells, B-cell-depleted T cells, or PBMCs. The dataset comprised deeply sampled blood TCRbeta repertoires from subjects exposed to, actively infected with, or recovered from COVID-19. The repertoires were released in a freely available public database meant as a resource for research on the immune response to SARS-CoV-2. Samples were obtained from the ongoing ImmuneRACE study (first 160 participants) and from approximately 1,200 subjects provided by 6 global collaborators. The sample metadata nearly always contained a de-identified subject ID, COVID-19 status, age in years and sex. Where available, HLA class I and class II types were obtained from metadata supplied by the sample provider rather than from assay-based typing.

In the prospective study, participants were roughly 18 to 100 years old, resided in approximately 22 geographic areas of the United States, and were enrolled through a virtual design. In the prospective study, cohorts were assigned on the basis of participant-reported clinical history obtained from a screening survey and a study questionnaire. Exposed participants were defined as having been in contact with someone with a PCR-confirmed or clinician-diagnosed COVID-19 case within 2 weeks of study entry. In the prospective study, whole blood, serum and a nasopharyngeal or oropharyngeal swab were collected from each participant by mobile phlebotomists. Over a roughly 2-month period, participants in the prospective study had the option of providing additional blood draws and questionnaires. Prospective study blood samples were shipped either frozen or at room temperature before DNA extraction. Comments on this clone: Its antigen remains undetermined. One base away there is no much larger clone; base qualities are not given.

TCRbeta CDR3 regions were amplified from genomic DNA by means of the immunoSEQ Assay, a bias-controlled multiplex PCR. On the authors' methods: The number of nucleated cells in each sample was estimated from the amplification of reference gene primers within the assay. Sequence reads were collapsed and filtered to measure the absolute abundance of every unique TCRbeta CDR3 rearrangement. Productive Simpson clonality was computed per sample as the square root of Simpson's diversity index over productive rearrangements. The table comes from immuneACCESS by way of TCRdb, which keeps in-frame sequences with V and J called. Part of the clones is missing from these tables; in studies checked, under half for an unresolved V gene and the rest for unknown reasons. The D gene and trimming were derived from the DNA, and the V and J assignments and clone size from that table. This sample comprises approximately 300,000 clones, approximately 91% of them detected only once. Less than 4% of the sample is in the top ten clones.

What the research found in general, with its limitations: The quantity of clinical and demographic metadata differed by source and by participant and was supplied without curation.

The germline ends are 9 bases apart after V is trimmed by 0 bases and J by 2 bases. The germline V gene sets CDR1 to SGHDT and CDR2 to YYEEEE. Including the terminal cysteine and phenylalanine, the CDR3 comprises 15 residues. The CDR3 DNA has 45 bases and is translated from base 1. The chain employs TRBV5-6 and TRBJ1-3; no D gene is confidently identified. The sample was PBMCs or T cells enriched from blood (not recorded which). The clonotype comes from a woman in her twenties or thirties who had been exposed to COVID-19. Here is the DNA: TGTGCCAGCAGCTTGGCCGGGGTAACTGGAAACACCATATATTTT. The resulting protein is CASSLAGVTGNTIYF.